The entry below describes one T cell receptor beta chain. The sample is drawn from a study of naive and memory T cell subsets. Sequential positive selection took CD4 T cells first, then CD8 T cells. The CDR3 runs 17 residues. Trimming pared 4 bases from V and 4 bases from J, leaving 19 bases between. CDR1 is MNHEY and CDR2 is SVGAGI in the germline V gene. Both TRBC1 and TRBC2 were covered by a beta constant-region primer of two equimolar oligonucleotides. Nested alpha and beta constant-region primers with the SP2 primer drove four PCR rounds on ligated cDNA. TCRdb independently ran MiXCR on the UMI-ligation and nested PCR reads; one entry per CDR3 protein. Found here are about 120,000 distinct CDR3 sequences, 35% to 40% of them singletons; the top ten hold approximately 0.9%.

This receptor was identified in a human donor in good health. V is TRBV6-5 and J is TRBJ2-2, with D hard to call. The sample comprised central memory CD4+ T cells from blood. CDR3 bases: TGTGCCAGCAGTTCCCCCCCAGCTCGTCAGCTCACCGGGGAGCTGTTTTTT. This gives the protein CASSSPPARQLTGELFF.